This T cell receptor beta chain is from a study of T cells in localized non-small cell lung cancer. General observations from the study: Uninvolved adjacent lung had more T cell clonality than any other tissue, topping tumor. Adjacent lung was found to contain a median roughly 60 of the top 100 tumor clones.

The table came from immunoSEQ multiplex PCR; TCRdb's copy has only in-frame clones and leaves some out. This sample carries several thousand clones, 50% of them seen once, and the ten largest clones take about 2.8%. In regard to this clone: Its antigen is unidentified.

V lost 6 bases and J lost 1; bases outside the gene matches: 2. This CDR3 comprises 14 residues. Germline assignment: CDR1 SGHNT and CDR2 YENEEA. The clonotype was recovered from a female donor of 60 years or more with stage I lung adenocarcinoma. The V call is TRBV11-3, the J call TRBJ1-5, with TRBD1 matching over 8 bases. Material: lymph node tissue, obtained before any cancer treatment. The CDR3 sequence is CASRDRGSNQPQHF. CDR3 sequence (DNA): TGTGCCAGCAGAGACAGGGGAAGCAATCAGCCCCAGCATTTT.